These 26 T cell receptor beta chains share one sample of origin, sequenced in a study of T cell responses to AZD1222 COVID-19 vaccine. Measured with immunoSEQ multiplex PCR; TCRdb has only the in-frame clones, and not every one. Of roughly 100,000 clones listed, 70% to 90% are singletons. This sample comprised peripheral blood, obtained on day 0 of AZD1222 vaccination. All receptors derive from an adult in good health.

This clone was counted a single time. The chain employs TRBV19 and TRBJ2-2; 8 bases map to TRBD1. Looked up from germline, CDR1 is LNHDA and CDR2 is SQIVND (reference sequence). The J segment lost 4 bases and the V segment lost 9 bases, leaving 7 bases of the junction unmatched. The CDR3 is 14 residues long. The CDR3 here is CASQGAGRTGELFF. DNA for the CDR3: TGTGCCAGCCAGGGGGCAGGGCGCACCGGGGAGCTGTTTTTT.

This sequence joins TRBV28 and TRBJ1-6, with D unresolved. The CDR3 has 12 residues. V lost 2 bases, J lost 7 bases, and 3 bases lay in between. In germline, CDR1 is MDHEN, CDR2 SYDVKM. The CDR3 sequence is CASSLLNSPLHF. In DNA form, the CDR3 reads TGTGCCAGCAGTTTACTAAATTCACCCCTCCACTTT.

A word on this clone: A junction boundary mismatches the germline segment, possibly from a read error. The chain is built from TRBV7-2 and TRBJ2-7, with 9 bases aligning to TRBD2. CDR1 and CDR2 (germline): SGHTA, FQGNSA. The CDR3 covers 19 residues. The CDR3 nucleotides read TGTGCCGGCAGCGGGCGTTCTGTCTTAGGTAGCGGGAGAACCTACGAGCAGTACTTC. This gives the protein CAGSGRSVLGSGRTYEQYF.

The V call is TRBV27, the J call TRBJ2-3, with 8 bases lining up with TRBD1. V lost 8 bases, J lost 4 bases, and 8 bases stayed unmatched. The CDR3 extends over 14 amino acids. CDR1 is MNHEY, CDR2 SMNVEV, per germline (reference sequence). For the CDR3, the DNA is TGTGCCAGCGGAAGGACAGGGCGCGCAGATACGCAGTATTTT. Translation: CASGRTGRADTQYF.

The chain recombines TRBV4-3 with TRBJ2-2; TRBD1 matches at 8 bases. Germline V gives CDR1 LGHNA, CDR2 YSLEER. CDR3 length: 14 amino acids. The V segment lost 4 bases and the J segment 6 bases; nucleotides outside the gene matches: 4. The CDR3 DNA reads TGCGCCAGCAGCCGGACAGGGCAATCCGGGGAGCTGTTTTTT. It translates to CASSRTGQSGELFF.

The rearrangement joins TRBV7-2 to TRBJ2-1; no clear D gene. Trimming took off 5 bases at V and 5 bases at J, with 19 bases between the two ends. This CDR3 contains 16 residues. The germline CDR1 and CDR2 sequences are SGHTA and FQGNSA. The CDR3 region is CASSLGPAPGHNEQFF. Here the CDR3 DNA reads TGTGCCAGCAGCCTAGGGCCAGCCCCGGGCCACAATGAGCAGTTCTTC.

This rearrangement joins TRBV28 to TRBJ1-5, with TRBD1 matching 7 bases. CDR3 length: 14 amino acids. Losses at the gene ends were 2 bases for V and 4 bases for J; bases not matched to a gene: 2. Germline-derived CDR1 and CDR2 are MDHEN and SYDVKM. The CDR3 region is CASSLGDSNQPQHF. In nucleotides, the CDR3 is TGTGCCAGCAGTTTAGGGGACAGTAATCAGCCCCAGCATTTT.

This chain connects TRBV20-1 to TRBJ1-3; no reliable D call. Trimming took off 3 bases at V and 4 bases at J, with 4 bases between the two ends. CDR3 length: 11 residues. CDR1 and CDR2 (germline): DFQATT, SNEGSKA (reference sequence). The CDR3 DNA sequence: TGCAGTGCTAGCCCCGGAAACACCATATATTTT. Translated, it gives CSASPGNTIYF.

The J gene is TRBJ2-7, the V gene TRBV28, with 14 bases that match TRBD2. This CDR3 comprises 18 residues. J was trimmed by 3 bases and V by 5 bases; bases with no gene match: 12. Germline CDR1 and CDR2: MDHEN and SYDVKM. This chain's CDR3 is CASSIGTSGRPKNYEQYF. The DNA of the CDR3 is TGTGCCAGCAGTATCGGGACTAGCGGGAGACCAAAAAACTACGAGCAGTACTTC.

The chain carries TRBV29-1 and TRBJ2-1; no reliable D call. The germline V and J ends were trimmed by 2 bases and 1 base, with 12 bases remaining between them. CDR1 and CDR2 (germline): SQVTM, ANQGSEA. The CDR3 consists of 15 residues. In DNA, the CDR3 is TGCAGCGTTGAAACGCCGACGGGTTCCTACAATGAGCAGTTCTTC. Amino acid sequence: CSVETPTGSYNEQFF.

The CDR3 is CASSSSRPLHF. In DNA, the CDR3 is TGTGCCAGCAGTTCTTCCAGACCCCTCCACTTT. The rearrangement links TRBV28 to TRBJ1-6; D is unclear. Germline CDR1 MDHEN, CDR2 SYDVKM. Trimming removed 4 bases from V and 12 bases from J, with 7 bases in between. CDR3 length equals 11 residues.

The chain uses TRBV28 and TRBJ2-4; no clear D gene. Germline V gene data show CDR1 as MDHEN and CDR2 as SYDVKM. CDR3 length equals 15 residues. Deletions cut 2 bases from V and 0 bases from J, with 8 bases between. DNA of the CDR3: TGTGCCAGCAGTTTAGAGCCGCTAGCCAAAAACATTCAGTACTTC. It encodes CASSLEPLAKNIQYF.

The chain has TRBV4-2 and TRBJ2-5, with 12 bases fitting TRBD2. V lost 3 bases to trimming and J lost 2 bases; unmatched junction nucleotides: 1. The germline gives CDR1 LGHNA, CDR2 YNFKEQ. The CDR3 totals 15 residues. CDR3 residues: CASSQGTSGQETQYF. CDR3 coding DNA: TGTGCCAGCAGCCAGGGGACTAGCGGGCAAGAGACCCAGTACTTC.

The chain links TRBV29-1 to TRBJ1-1; a weak D match, TRBD1 (6 bases). The CDR3 spans 13 residues. Germline V CDR1 and CDR2: SQVTM, ANQGSEA. Trimming cost V 6 bases and J 6 bases, with 17 bases left between them. CDR3 sequence (DNA): TGCAGCGTCAGGCGGGGGGGCGAGGCTGAAGCTTTCTTT. Its protein is CSVRRGGEAEAFF.

The chain recombines TRBV9 with TRBJ1-1, with 7 bases identical to TRBD1. This CDR3 contains 15 residues. The germline gives CDR1 SGDLS, CDR2 YYNGEE. J gave up 1 base and V 4 bases, and 7 bases lay outside the gene matches. The CDR3 nucleotides are TGTGCCAGCAGCTCCGGGACAGTCCGGAACACTGAAGCTTTCTTT. Its protein is CASSSGTVRNTEAFF. The entire variable domain, with the rest obtained from reference TRBV9 and TRBJ1-1, is as follows: DSGVTQTPKHLITATGQRVTLRCSPRSGDLSVYWYQQSLDQGLQFLIQYYNGEERAKGNILERFSAQQFPDLHSELNLSSLELGDSALYFCASSSGTVRNTEAFFGQGTRLTVV.

This chain links TRBV5-4 with TRBJ1-2; 9 nucleotides agree with TRBD1. V shed 4 bases, J shed 0 bases, and the junction held 1 base outside the gene matches. This CDR3 has 14 amino acids. Germline loops: CDR1 SGHNT, CDR2 YYREEE (reference sequence). The DNA for the CDR3 is TGTGCCAGCAGCGGGGACAGGGCTAACTATGGCTACACCTTC. Encoded protein: CASSGDRANYGYTF.

This clone occurred once. The chain joins TRBV19 to TRBJ2-1; TRBD1 agrees at 8 bases. The germline CDR1 and CDR2 sequences are LNHDA and SQIVND (reference sequence). CDR3 size: 12 residues. With 10 bases clipped from V and 5 bases from J, the junction kept 4 bases outside the gene matches. CDR3 DNA sequence: TGTGCCACTGGACAGGGCCACAATGAGCAGTTCTTC. This translates into CATGQGHNEQFF.

This chain links TRBV7-3 with TRBJ2-2, with unresolved D. Germline V gene sequence: CDR1 SGHTA, CDR2 FQGTGA. V lost 5 bases and J 2 bases, leaving 3 bases between the germline ends. The CDR3 runs to 12 residues. The CDR3 is CASSDNTGELFF. In nucleotides, the CDR3 is TGTGCCAGCAGCGACAACACCGGGGAGCTGTTTTTT. The variable domain in full, completed from reference TRBV7-3 and TRBJ2-2, reads GAGVSQTPSNKVTEKGKYVELRCDPISGHTALYWYRQSLGQGPEFLIYFQGTGAADDSGLPNDRFFAVRPEGSVSTLKIQRTERGDSAVYLCASSDNTGELFFGEGSRLTVL.

The chain recombines TRBV5-8 with TRBJ2-7; D possibly matches TRBD1 or TRBD2 (6 bases each). Trimming removed 1 base at V and 2 bases at J, with 16 bases between. CDR3 length: 16 amino acids. In germline, CDR1 is SGHTS, CDR2 YDEGEE. CDR3 in DNA: TGTGCCAGCAGCTTGAGGGGGGCCCCCGGGGCCTACGAGCAGTACTTC. Protein product: CASSLRGAPGAYEQYF. The complete variable domain, with remaining parts taken from reference TRBV5-8 and TRBJ2-7, reads EAGVTQSPTHLIKTRGQQATLRCSPISGHTSVYWYQQALGLGLQFLLWYDEGEERNRGNFPPRFSGRQFPNYSSELNVNALELEDSALYLCASSLRGAPGAYEQYFGPGTRLTVT.

V gene TRBV6-5 combines with J gene TRBJ1-1; no firm D call. V was shortened by 5 bases and J by 2 bases, with 12 bases between the two germline ends. Germline CDR1 and CDR2: MNHEY and SVGAGI. The CDR3 extends over 14 amino acids. In DNA form, the CDR3 reads TGTGCCAGCAGTAAAAGGGCCCCAAACACTGAAGCTTTCTTT. Translation: CASSKRAPNTEAFF.

The table lists this clone with a count of one. J is TRBJ1-5 and V is TRBV19; D is possibly TRBD1 (5 bases). V lost 7 bases to trimming and J lost 2 bases, with 18 bases between them. Germline V gene lookup returns CDR1 LNHDA and CDR2 SQIVND (reference sequence). The CDR3 contains 16 residues. CDR3: CASTPWGFRGNQPQHF. CDR3 bases: TGTGCCAGTACCCCCTGGGGGTTTCGAGGCAATCAGCCCCAGCATTTT.

The chain links TRBV7-2 to TRBJ1-1; no definite D call. CDR3 length equals 14 residues. The V end lost 2 bases, the J end lost 2 bases, and 9 bases lay between the germline ends. Looked up from germline, CDR1 is SGHTA and CDR2 is FQGNSA. Written as DNA, the CDR3 is TGTGCCAGCAGCTTACAGGTCGCCAACACTGAAGCTTTCTTT. This encodes CASSLQVANTEAFF.

The chain recombines TRBV5-1 with TRBJ2-7; 9 bases are shared with TRBD2. Trimming cost V 1 base and J 1 base; bases outside gene matches: 3. The CDR3 totals 15 residues. Germline lookup yields CDR1 SGHRS and CDR2 YFSETQ. CDR3 DNA: TGCGCCAGCAGCTTGCGTAGCGGGGGATCCTACGAGCAGTACTTC. This codes for CASSLRSGGSYEQYF.

V gene TRBV7-9 combines with J gene TRBJ1-3; D is ambiguous. There are 13 residues in the CDR3. CDR1 SEHNR and CDR2 FQNEAQ come from the germline V gene (reference sequence). The germline V and J ends were trimmed by 2 bases and 2 bases, with 4 bases remaining between them. CDR3 sequence reads: CASSLFPGNTIYF. The CDR3 nucleotides are TGTGCCAGCAGCTTATTTCCTGGAAACACCATATATTTT.

This sequence joins TRBV7-9 and TRBJ1-2; possibly TRBD1 for D (5 bases). The CDR3 runs to 14 residues. CDR1 and CDR2 from the germline V gene are SEHNR and FQNEAQ (reference sequence). The V gene lost 0 bases and the J gene lost 6 bases, with 11 bases spanning the gap. CDR3 DNA: TGTGCCAGCAGCTTAGCGTCTGGGGCCGATGGCTACACCTTC. Protein: CASSLASGADGYTF.

The V gene is TRBV28, the J gene TRBJ2-7; D is unresolved. CDR3 length equals 13 residues. The V gene lost 7 bases and the J gene lost 6 bases, with 16 bases spanning the gap. The germline V gene encodes CDR1 MDHEN and CDR2 SYDVKM. The CDR3 DNA sequence: TGTGCCAGCACCCCCGGGCCCCAACGCGAGCAGTACTTC. Protein: CASTPGPQREQYF.